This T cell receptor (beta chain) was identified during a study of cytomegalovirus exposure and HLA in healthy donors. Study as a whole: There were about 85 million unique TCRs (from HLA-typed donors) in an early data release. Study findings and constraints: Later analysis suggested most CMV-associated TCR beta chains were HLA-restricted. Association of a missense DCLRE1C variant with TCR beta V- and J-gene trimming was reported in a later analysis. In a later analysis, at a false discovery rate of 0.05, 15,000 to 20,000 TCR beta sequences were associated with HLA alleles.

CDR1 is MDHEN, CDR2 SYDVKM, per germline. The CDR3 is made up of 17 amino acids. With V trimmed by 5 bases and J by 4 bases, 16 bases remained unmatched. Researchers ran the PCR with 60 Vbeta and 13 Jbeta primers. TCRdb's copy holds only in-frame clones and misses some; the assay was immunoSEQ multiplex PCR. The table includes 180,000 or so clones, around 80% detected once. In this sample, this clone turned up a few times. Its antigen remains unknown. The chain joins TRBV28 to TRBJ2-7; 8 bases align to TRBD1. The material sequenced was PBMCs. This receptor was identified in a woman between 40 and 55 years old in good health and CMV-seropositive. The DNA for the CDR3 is TGTGCCAGCAGTGATAACCCCCGTCGGGACAGGCCTTACGAGCAGTACTTC. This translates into CASSDNPRRDRPYEQYF.